Following are 7 T cell receptor beta chains from one sample sequenced in a study of blood T cell repertoires in COVID-19. Assay used: immunoSEQ multiplex PCR; TCRdb lists only in-frame clones, some missing. The profile shows about 85,000 clones, over 85% of them singletons. The sample taken for sequencing was peripheral blood. Every receptor here comes from a man between 45 and 60 years old with acute or convalescent COVID-19.

The rearrangement uses TRBV5-1 and TRBJ1-4; 8 bases fit TRBD1. Germline CDR1 is SGHRS and CDR2 is YFSETQ. V lost 4 bases, J lost 11 bases, and 7 bases stayed unmatched. The CDR3 is 13 residues long. In DNA form, the CDR3 reads TGCGCCAGCAGCCTGGGACAGGCTGAGAAACTGTTTTTT. This gives the protein CASSLGQAEKLFF.

This CDR3 reads CASSLDGHLNTIYF. The CDR3, as DNA: TGTGCCAGCAGCTTAGATGGACACCTAAACACCATATATTTT. This chain links TRBV7-9 with TRBJ1-3, with D perhaps TRBD1 (5 bases). V was pared by 1 base and J by 6 bases, with 10 bases between. Germline V lookup: CDR1 SEHNR, CDR2 FQNEAQ (reference sequence). The CDR3 extends over 14 amino acids.

The chain couples TRBV6-4 to TRBJ1-1; 7 nucleotides align to TRBD1. V was clipped by 7 bases and J by 3 bases; unmatched bases: 5. This CDR3 region has 13 residues. Germline CDR1 reads MRHNA; CDR2 reads SNTAGT. In DNA, the CDR3 is TGTGCCAGCAAGGGACAGCCTCACACTGAAGCTTTCTTT. Protein product: CASKGQPHTEAFF.

The gene calls are TRBV4-3 and TRBJ2-5, with D maybe TRBD2 (6 bases). CDR3 length: 13 residues. V lost 0 bases and J 7 bases, leaving 9 bases between the germline ends. Germline V gene sequence: CDR1 LGHNA, CDR2 YSLEER. The DNA of the CDR3 is TGCGCCAGCAGCCAAGATAACGGGGGGACCCAGTACTTC. Translated: CASSQDNGGTQYF.

The genes are TRBV9 and TRBJ2-7; 10 bases fit TRBD2. The CDR3 is made up of 16 amino acids. Trimming took 4 bases from V and 2 from J; bases not matched to a gene: 9. Germline CDR1 reads SGDLS; CDR2 reads YYNGEE. The CDR3 sequence: CASSPGLAASTYEQYF. DNA for the CDR3: TGTGCCAGCAGCCCTGGACTAGCGGCATCTACCTACGAGCAGTACTTC.

The chain links TRBV7-2 to TRBJ1-5; a weak D match, TRBD1 (6 bases). Trimming pared 7 bases from V and 7 bases from J, leaving 14 bases between. This CDR3 contains 13 residues. CDR1 is SGHTA and CDR2 is FQGNSA in the germline V gene. The CDR3 DNA is TGTGCCAGCACTATTTCTCAGGGGCAGCCCCAGCATTTT. Its protein is CASTISQGQPQHF.

The V gene is TRBV25-1, the J gene TRBJ1-2; D is unresolved. This CDR3 is built from 13 residues. V lost 2 bases to trimming and J lost 6 bases, with 10 bases between them. The V gene's germline CDR1 is MGHDK and CDR2 SYGVNS. CDR3 region: CASSENRVDGYTF. CDR3 in DNA: TGTGCCAGCAGTGAAAATCGGGTGGATGGCTACACCTTC.